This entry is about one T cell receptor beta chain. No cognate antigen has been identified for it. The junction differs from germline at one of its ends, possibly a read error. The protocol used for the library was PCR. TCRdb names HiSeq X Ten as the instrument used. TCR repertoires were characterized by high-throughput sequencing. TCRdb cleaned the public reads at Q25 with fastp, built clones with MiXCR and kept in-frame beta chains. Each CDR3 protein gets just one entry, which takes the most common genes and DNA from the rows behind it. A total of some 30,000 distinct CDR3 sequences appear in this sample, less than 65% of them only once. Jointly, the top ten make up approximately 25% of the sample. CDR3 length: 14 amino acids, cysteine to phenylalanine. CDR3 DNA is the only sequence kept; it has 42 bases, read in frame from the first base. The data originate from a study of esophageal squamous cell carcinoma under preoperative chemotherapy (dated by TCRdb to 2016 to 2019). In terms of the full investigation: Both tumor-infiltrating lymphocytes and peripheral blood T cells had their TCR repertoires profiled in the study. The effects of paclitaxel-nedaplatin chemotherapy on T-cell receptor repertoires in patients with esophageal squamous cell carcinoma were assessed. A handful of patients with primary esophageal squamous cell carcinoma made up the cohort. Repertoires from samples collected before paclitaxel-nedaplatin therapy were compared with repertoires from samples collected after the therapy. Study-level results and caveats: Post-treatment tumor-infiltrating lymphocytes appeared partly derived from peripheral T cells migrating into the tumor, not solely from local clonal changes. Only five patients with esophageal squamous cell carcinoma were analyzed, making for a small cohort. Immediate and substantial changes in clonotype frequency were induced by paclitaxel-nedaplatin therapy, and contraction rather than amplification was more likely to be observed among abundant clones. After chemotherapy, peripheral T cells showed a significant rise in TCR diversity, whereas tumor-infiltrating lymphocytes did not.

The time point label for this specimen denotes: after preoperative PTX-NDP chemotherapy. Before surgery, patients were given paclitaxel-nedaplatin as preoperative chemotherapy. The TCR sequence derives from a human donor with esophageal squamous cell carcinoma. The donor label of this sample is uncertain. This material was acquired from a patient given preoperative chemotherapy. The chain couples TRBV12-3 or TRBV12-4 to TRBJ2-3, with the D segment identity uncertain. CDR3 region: CASRSAGRKNTQYF. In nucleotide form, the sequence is TGTGCCAGCAGGTCGGCAGGACGAAAAAATACGCAGTATTTC.